This TCR beta chain derives from a study of cytomegalovirus exposure and HLA in healthy donors. The overall study: HLA-typed donors were the source of around 87 million unique TCRs, which an early data release held.

The V gene lost 2 bases and the J gene lost 8 bases, with 10 bases spanning the gap. The CDR3 has 12 residues. Germline loops: CDR1 GTSNPN, CDR2 SVGIG (reference sequence). The primer mix had 60 Vbeta and 13 Jbeta primers. Using immunoSEQ multiplex PCR, the repertoire was profiled, and TCRdb retains in-frame clones only, with some absent. The table records approximately 200,000 clones, roughly 84% of them present only once. The clonotype was recovered from a boy younger than 18 in good health and CMV-seronegative. The chain is built from TRBV30 and TRBJ2-1; D ambiguous. Sequencing was done on a sample of PBMCs. The CDR3 nucleotides read TGTGCCTGGAGTTCGGAGTCTTATGAGCAGTTCTTC. Its translation is CAWSSESYEQFF.